This T cell receptor beta chain was profiled in a study of blood T cell repertoires in COVID-19 (dated by TCRdb to 2019 to 2021). Some background on the complete study: Collaborator samples came from the United States, Italy and Spain and covered acute and convalescent phases of COVID-19. The material from the prospective study consisted of cDNA or gDNA derived from T cells, B-cell-depleted T cells, or PBMCs. Deeply sampled blood TCRbeta repertoires from subjects exposed to, actively infected with, or recovered from COVID-19 were included in the dataset. The repertoires were released in a freely available public database intended as a resource for research on the immune response to SARS-CoV-2. The samples were drawn from two sources: the first 160 participants of the ongoing ImmuneRACE study, and fewer than 1,500 subjects contributed by 6 global collaborators. Nearly every sample came with metadata listing a de-identified subject ID, COVID-19 status, age in years and sex. HLA class I and class II types, where available, came from metadata supplied by the sample provider rather than from assay-based typing. Points the paper makes about the study in general: The quantity of clinical and demographic metadata differed by source and by participant and was supplied without curation.

Concerning this clone itself: Its cognate antigen has yet to be identified. Per-nucleotide qualities are absent, and no much larger clonotype sits a single base away.

Between the V and J ends, shortened by 4 bases and 0 bases respectively, the junction contains 7 bases. Counted from cysteine to phenylalanine, this CDR3 has 15 amino acids. Of the read, only the CDR3 DNA is kept; its 45 bases are in frame from base 1. The germline V gene gives CDR1 as MNHEY and CDR2 as SVGAGI. Each collaborating institution followed its own protocols to collect whole blood in K2EDTA tubes. For TCRbeta analysis, collaborator samples were shipped as frozen whole blood, as isolated PBMCs, or as DNA extracted from either sample type. TCRbeta CDR3 regions were amplified from genomic DNA using the immunoSEQ Assay, a bias-controlled multiplex PCR. Processing in the source paper ran as follows. The number of nucleated cells in each sample was estimated by amplification of reference gene primers within the assay. Sequence reads were collapsed and filtered to measure the absolute abundance of every unique TCRbeta CDR3 rearrangement. For each sample, productive Simpson clonality was calculated as the square root of Simpson's diversity index across productive rearrangements. The clones in this table, taken by TCRdb from immuneACCESS, are in-frame only. Not every clone is retained; where verified, under half of the shortfall comes from an unresolved V gene, and the cause of the rest is unknown. The DNA gave D and trimming, while V, J and clone size come from that table. This sample gives approximately 71,000 clones in total; roughly nine tenths of them show up just once. The ten largest clones capture over 4% of the sample.

The sequence was obtained from a woman aged 18-29 years with acute or convalescent COVID-19. The sample taken for sequencing was peripheral blood. The sequence links TRBV6-5 to TRBJ2-6; there is no confident call for the D gene. The DNA is TGTGCCAGCAGTTGGCAGTACTCTGGGGCCAACGTCCTGACTTTC. This sequence encodes CASSWQYSGANVLTF.